These 8 T cell receptor beta chains originate from one sample sequenced in a study of CD8 T cells in Susac syndrome. cDNA came from about 0.5 to 1 ug RNA primed by random hexamers. One entry per CDR3 protein results from TCRdb running MiXCR on the immunoSEQ multiplex PCR reads. The table shows about 200,000 distinct CDR3 sequences, with about 96% occurring only once. Material: CD4+ T cells from PBMCs. These receptors originate from a human donor with multiple sclerosis.

This chain connects TRBV9 to TRBJ2-7; D is unresolved. This CDR3 contains 13 residues. V was pared by 3 bases and J by 3 bases, with 10 bases between. The germline gives CDR1 SGDLS, CDR2 YYNGEE. The DNA for the CDR3 is TGTGCCAGCAGCGGGGTCCCCGGCTACGAGCAGTACTTC. This sequence encodes CASSGVPGYEQYF.

The CDR3 protein is CATLPGQGGTGELFF. CDR3 sequence (DNA): TGTGCCACGCTCCCGGGACAGGGCGGCACCGGGGAGCTGTTTTTT. The chain has TRBV7-3 and TRBJ2-2, with 9 bases aligning to TRBD1. The germline CDR1 and CDR2 sequences are SGHTA and FQGTGA. Trimming at V came to 10 bases and at J to 4 bases, leaving 10 bases not matched to a gene. The CDR3 consists of 15 residues.

In nucleotides, the CDR3 is TGTGCCAGCAGCCCGGACAGGGGGCGAGGAAGGATCCACATGAACACTGAAGCTTTCTTT. This gives the protein CASSPDRGRGRIHMNTEAFF. This chain joins TRBV3-1 and TRBJ1-1; 11 positions match TRBD1. V dropped 4 bases and J dropped 0; count of bases not matched to a gene: 16. The CDR3 loop spans 20 amino acids. Germline V lookup: CDR1 LGHDT, CDR2 YNNKEL (reference sequence).

The chain uses TRBV4-1 and TRBJ2-1; D possibly uses TRBD1 or TRBD2 (5 bases each). V lost 2 bases to trimming and J lost 3 bases, with 14 bases between them. Germline loops: CDR1 MGHRA, CDR2 YSYEKL. CDR3 length: 16 amino acids. Here the CDR3 reads CASSQRELGDYNEQFF. The CDR3 bases are TGCGCCAGCAGCCAACGGGAACTAGGGGACTACAATGAGCAGTTCTTC.

The chain combines TRBV12-5 with TRBJ2-1, with 9 bases identical to TRBD2. CDR1 LGHNT and CDR2 FRNRAP come from the germline V gene. This CDR3 contains 18 residues. V lost 4 bases and J lost 5; bases outside the gene matches: 15. The CDR3 region is CASGSPNPGTSRHNEQFF. CDR3 DNA sequence: TGTGCTAGTGGTTCCCCCAATCCCGGGACTAGCCGACACAATGAGCAGTTCTTC.

The chain employs TRBV24-1 and TRBJ2-5; D not resolved. The CDR3 runs to 12 residues. The V and J ends lost 1 base and 7 bases respectively, with 6 bases between them. Germline V gene data show CDR1 as KGHDR and CDR2 as SFDVKD. The CDR3 is CATSDFWGTQYF. Written as DNA, the CDR3 is TGTGCCACCAGTGATTTCTGGGGGACCCAGTACTTC.

The rearrangement uses TRBV6-2 or TRBV6-3 and TRBJ1-2; possible D gene TRBD1, 5 bases. This CDR3 region has 13 residues. In germline, CDR1 is MNHEY, CDR2 SVGEGT. V gave up 5 bases and J gave up 8 bases, with 15 bases separating them. CDR3 DNA: TGTGCCAGCAGTCGTGGGGACGGCACCGGCTACACCTTC. It encodes CASSRGDGTGYTF.

The rearrangement uses TRBV4-1 and TRBJ2-1, with D perhaps matching TRBD2 (6 bases). This CDR3 contains 18 residues. The germline CDR1 and CDR2 sequences are MGHRA and YSYEKL. Trimming removed 4 bases from V and 0 bases from J, with 19 bases in between. CDR3 amino acids: CASSLGRGRSYSYNEQFF. The CDR3 DNA follows: TGCGCCAGCAGCCTCGGCCGGGGGAGGAGCTACTCCTACAATGAGCAGTTCTTC.